The present T cell receptor (beta chain) was sequenced within a study of sequential checkpoint blockade in melanoma. The overall study: Arm A got nivolumab then ipilimumab; arm B the reverse, 1:1.

This CDR3 has 13 residues. CDR1 and CDR2 (germline): MDHEN, SYDVKM. Between the trimmed V and J ends, which lost 2 bases and 2 bases, there was a span of 6 bases. The treatment: randomized to nivolumab then ipilimumab (arm A) or the reverse (arm B). Measured with immunoSEQ multiplex PCR; TCRdb has only the in-frame clones, and not every one. This sample carries 20,000 to 25,000 clones, more than 80% of them seen once, and the ten largest clones take roughly a tenth. The sequenced sample was CD8+ T cells sorted from blood (inferred from file names), obtained from a patient given nivolumab and ipilimumab in sequence. V is TRBV28 and J is TRBJ2-5, with D unclear. This sequence was found in a human donor with melanoma. CDR3 sequence reads: CASSLGPQETQYF. The CDR3, as DNA: TGTGCCAGCAGTTTAGGGCCACAAGAGACCCAGTACTTC.